The rows below give T cell receptor beta chains drawn from one sample of a study of CD4 and CD8 cells across lung adenocarcinoma regions. TCRdb called the PCR reads again in MiXCR, with one record for every CDR3 protein. The sample has around 20,000 distinct CDR3 sequences, around 46% seen once. Specimen: CD8+ T cells from the margin of a lung tumor. Receptors were obtained from a male donor with lung adenocarcinoma. The CD4 and CD8 labels of this study may be unreliable. Both conserved end residues are part of each CDR3. The order of the fields is V gene, J gene, clone size, D gene, CDR3 DNA, CDR3 protein. A D gene is named only where the DNA matches it firmly. The size of a clone is reported for some rows only, either as once, few or many, or as a class for expanded clones.

V: TRBV4-1
J: TRBJ2-2
size: few
D: NA
DNA: TGCGCCAGCAGCCAAGACGACTTTAGGTCGGCGAGCACCGGGGAGCTGTTTTTT
CDR3: CASSQDDFRSASTGELFF

V: TRBV10-3
J: TRBJ2-1
size: NA
D: NA
DNA: TGTGCCATTCTAAGCTCCTACAATGAGCAGTTCTTC
CDR3: CAILSSYNEQFF

V: TRBV5-1
J: TRBJ2-5
size: NA
D: NA
DNA: TGCGCCAGCAGCCCCCAGGTAGTTTACAATGAGCAGTACTTC
CDR3: CASSPQVVYNEQYF

V: TRBV24-1
J: TRBJ2-1
size: NA
D: TRBD2
DNA: TGTGCCACCAGTGAAGGGACTAGCGGGAGGTTCCTGTTCTTC
CDR3: CATSEGTSGRFLFF

V: TRBV10-1
J: TRBJ2-2
size: NA
D: NA
DNA: TGCGCCAGCAGTGAGCGGAGGACAGCGAACACCGGGGAGCTGTTTTTT
CDR3: CASSERRTANTGELFF

V: TRBV3-1
J: TRBJ2-7
size: NA
D: NA
DNA: TGTGCCAGCAGCCGCCACTTTAAGCGGAGCTCCTACGAGCAGTACTTC
CDR3: CASSRHFKRSSYEQYF

V: TRBV6-5
J: TRBJ2-7
size: NA
D: TRBD2
DNA: TGTGCCAGCAGTCACCAGACTAGCGGGTACTACGAGCAGTACTTC
CDR3: CASSHQTSGYYEQYF

V: TRBV6-1
J: TRBJ2-5
size: few
D: TRBD1
DNA: TGTGCCAGCAGTCCGCGGAACAGGGGCTTAAGAGCCCCACAATCCGAGACCCAGTACTTC
CDR3: CASSPRNRGLRAPQSETQYF

V: TRBV6-1
J: TRBJ2-4
size: NA
D: TRBD1
DNA: TGTGCCAGGGGGCCCAGGGGGTGTGGCAAAAACATCCAGTACTTC
CDR3: CARGPRGCGKNIQYF

V: TRBV3-1
J: TRBJ2-1
size: NA
D: NA
DNA: TGTGCCAGCAGCCTCTTACCTGGGGTTGAGCAGTTCTTC
CDR3: CASSLLPGVEQFF

V: TRBV6-4
J: TRBJ2-3
size: many
D: NA
DNA: TGTGCCAGCATTAATAACGTGGTCGGGAGAGGGACAGATACGCAGTATTTT
CDR3: CASINNVVGRGTDTQYF

V: TRBV6-1
J: TRBJ2-5
size: NA
D: NA
DNA: TGTGCCAGCAGTGAACAGAACACAGAGACCCAGTACTTC
CDR3: CASSEQNTETQYF

V: TRBV4-1
J: TRBJ2-1
size: many
D: NA
DNA: TGCGCCAGCAGCCAAGATCTTGTCGGGAGTGCGTCCTACAATGAGCAGTTCTTC
CDR3: CASSQDLVGSASYNEQFF

V: TRBV6-1
J: TRBJ2-3
size: NA
D: NA
DNA: TGTGCCAGCCTGGTAGCGGCGAGCACAGATACGCAGTATTTT
CDR3: CASLVAASTDTQYF

V: TRBV27
J: TRBJ2-1
size: NA
D: TRBD2
DNA: TGTGCCAGCAGTTATGAGCGGGAAATTTACCCCTACAATGAGCAGTTCTTC
CDR3: CASSYEREIYPYNEQFF

V: TRBV7-2
J: TRBJ2-1
size: NA
D: NA
DNA: TGTGCCAGCAGCTTCCGGGGGGCTGGGGTGCAGTTCTTC
CDR3: CASSFRGAGVQFF

V: TRBV10-1
J: TRBJ2-5
size: once
D: NA
DNA: TGCGCCGCGGGTGAGGAGGGCTGGGACCCAGATACGCAGTACTTC
CDR3: CAAGEEGWDPDTQYF

V: TRBV6-1
J: TRBJ2-7
size: few
D: TRBD2
DNA: TGTGCCAGCAGCCTAGCGGGAGGGGACTACGAGCAGTACTTC
CDR3: CASSLAGGDYEQYF

V: TRBV6-1
J: TRBJ2-7
size: few
D: NA
DNA: TGTGCCAGCAGTCCCCCTTCCAGAAACTCCTACGAGCAGTACTTC
CDR3: CASSPPSRNSYEQYF

V: TRBV6-1
J: TRBJ2-4
size: few
D: TRBD2
DNA: TGTGCCAGCAGGCCTCGGACAGTGGGACTAGCCCACAATGAGCAGTACTTC
CDR3: CASRPRTVGLAHNEQYF

V: TRBV7-8
J: TRBJ1-2
size: few
D: NA
DNA: TGTGCCAGCAGCCCCGGGGAGGGCTTCGGCAACTATGGCTACACCTTC
CDR3: CASSPGEGFGNYGYTF

V: TRBV12-3/TRBV12-4
J: TRBJ2-5
size: once
D: TRBD2
DNA: TGTGCGGGCAGTTGGGGGGGTCTCGGGATTCTTGCCCAAGAGATCCAGTACTTC
CDR3: CAGSWGGLGILAQEIQYF

V: TRBV20-1
J: TRBJ2-7
size: few
D: TRBD2
DNA: TGCAGTGCTAAAACGTGGGCTAGCGGGAGCGGGTACGAGCAGTACTTC
CDR3: CSAKTWASGSGYEQYF

V: TRBV7-6
J: TRBJ2-5
size: NA
D: TRBD1
DNA: TGTGCCAGCAGCTTAGCGCGGGCAGGGGGTCGGGAGACCCAGTACTTC
CDR3: CASSLARAGGRETQYF

V: TRBV6-5
J: TRBJ2-1
size: many
D: NA
DNA: TGTGCCAGCAGTTACGGGGGCCCGTTAGGATATTTCAATGAGCAGTTCTTC
CDR3: CASSYGGPLGYFNEQFF

V: TRBV10-2
J: TRBJ2-5
size: NA
D: NA
DNA: TGCGCGAGCCGGGCAGGCGGGGACCAAGATACGCAGTACTTT
CDR3: CASRAGGDQDTQYF

V: TRBV4-1
J: TRBJ2-2
size: few
D: NA
DNA: TGCGCCAGCAGCCAACAGGACATTATCGAAGTCGGGGAGCTGTTTTTT
CDR3: CASSQQDIIEVGELFF

V: TRBV10-3
J: TRBJ2-5
size: NA
D: NA
DNA: TGTGCCGGGGGGTTAGGGGACAGAGCCCCAGATACCCAGTACTTC
CDR3: CAGGLGDRAPDTQYF